Below are 18 T cell receptor beta chains sequenced from a single sample in a study of beta chain features in type 1 diabetes. These receptors are not linked to any known antigen. Regarding the study as a whole: Moderately but significantly shorter TCRB CDR3s were found in Type 1 diabetes patients in all four CD4+ subsets.

Expressed TCRB transcripts were sequenced because the isolated RNA had all been reverse transcribed beforehand. The table came from immunoSEQ multiplex PCR; TCRdb's copy has only in-frame clones and leaves some out. The data contain 300,000 to 400,000 clones, roughly 8.8% of them seen just once; the ten biggest clones take up over 0.95%. Source material: central memory CD4+ T cells from blood. Source of these receptors: a man aged 25 to 40 with type 1 diabetes.

The chain uses TRBV29-1 and TRBJ1-5; D is unclear. Trimming took off 1 base at V and 4 bases at J, with 8 bases between the two ends. Germline V gives CDR1 SQVTM, CDR2 ANQGSEA. The CDR3 is made up of 13 amino acids. The CDR3 sequence: CSVEVGLNQPQHF. The CDR3, as DNA: TGCAGCGTTGAAGTGGGCTTGAATCAGCCCCAGCATTTT.

The chain links TRBV5-6 to TRBJ1-2; 10 nucleotides align to TRBD1. The CDR3 is 16 residues long. CDR1 SGHDT and CDR2 YYEEEE come from the germline V gene. The ends lost 4 bases at V and 0 bases at J; junction bases unmatched: 6. The CDR3 loop is CASSRRTGGANYGYTF. CDR3 nucleotides: TGTGCCAGCAGCCGACGGACAGGGGGTGCTAACTATGGCTACACCTTC.

The chain uses TRBV5-4 and TRBJ2-3; 8 bases fit TRBD1. Trimming cost V 4 bases and J 4 bases; bases outside gene matches: 8. CDR1 and CDR2 (germline): SGHNT, YYREEE (reference sequence). The CDR3 consists of 15 residues. The CDR3 reads CASSAGGARADTQYF. The CDR3 DNA is TGTGCCAGCAGCGCAGGGGGCGCGAGGGCAGATACGCAGTATTTT.

The chain employs TRBV5-6 and TRBJ2-7; TRBD2 is a possible D gene (5 bases). The CDR3 covers 13 residues. Trimming shortened V by 0 bases and J by 7 bases, and 11 bases separated the two germline ends. CDR1 is SGHDT and CDR2 is YYEEEE in the germline V gene. CDR3 DNA: TGTGCCAGCAGCTTGGCCACCCGAGGGGAGCAGTACTTC. It specifies CASSLATRGEQYF.

This clone showed up many times. This chain links TRBV28 with TRBJ1-5; 8 nucleotides match TRBD1. Germline values: CDR1 MDHEN, CDR2 SYDVKM. J gave up 2 bases and V 3 bases, and 9 bases lay outside the gene matches. The CDR3 covers 17 residues. CDR3 residues: CASSLPGGPPGNQPQHF. In DNA, the CDR3 is TGTGCCAGCAGTTTGCCAGGGGGCCCTCCCGGCAATCAGCCCCAGCATTTT.

CDR3 sequence (DNA): TGTGCCAGCAGCTTGAGGTCTCTCGGCACAGATACGCAGTATTTT. This codes for CASSLRSLGTDTQYF. This chain connects TRBV5-6 to TRBJ2-3, with D uncertain. This CDR3 is built from 15 residues. V lost 1 base, J lost 1 base, and 10 bases lay in between. Germline V gene sequence: CDR1 SGHDT, CDR2 YYEEEE.

The table lists this clone with a few counts. CDR3: CAISQGNSPLHF. The CDR3 nucleotides are TGTGCCATCAGCCAGGGAAATTCACCCCTCCACTTT. This chain uses TRBV10-3 with TRBJ1-6, with a possible D match to TRBD1 (5 bases). The V end was cut by 6 bases, the J end by 7 bases, with 7 bases between. This CDR3 is built from 12 residues. The germline gives CDR1 ENHRY, CDR2 SYGVKD.

The chain carries TRBV28 and TRBJ1-5, with TRBD1 identical over 7 bases. V dropped 5 bases and J dropped 0; count of bases not matched to a gene: 7. The CDR3 is 16 amino acids. Germline loops: CDR1 MDHEN, CDR2 SYDVKM. The DNA for the CDR3 is TGTGCCAGCAGTAAGGCCGGGACAGATAGCAATCAGCCCCAGCATTTT. Its protein is CASSKAGTDSNQPQHF.

This clone has only a few counts. In nucleotides, the CDR3 is TGTGCCAGCAGCCGGACAGGGTCGGAAGAGCAGTACTTC. This sequence encodes CASSRTGSEEQYF. The V call is TRBV6-5, the J call TRBJ2-7, with 8 bases lining up with TRBD1. This CDR3 is built from 13 residues. Germline CDR1 reads MNHEY; CDR2 reads SVGAGI. V lost 6 bases and J lost 7; bases outside the gene matches: 8.

The rearrangement uses TRBV7-2 and TRBJ1-3; D is possibly TRBD1 (6 bases). This CDR3 contains 14 residues. The germline V and J ends were trimmed by 4 bases and 5 bases, with 12 bases remaining between them. Germline V lookup: CDR1 SGHTA, CDR2 FQGNSA. The DNA for the CDR3 is TGTGCCAGCAGCTCCTTTGGGGGCAGAAACACCATATATTTT. It codes for CASSSFGGRNTIYF. Filled out from reference TRBV7-2 and TRBJ1-3, the complete variable domain reads GAGVSQSPSNKVTEKGKDVELRCDPISGHTALYWYRQSLGQGLEFLIYFQGNSAPDKSGLPSDRFSAERTGGSVSTLTIQRTQQEDSAVYLCASSSFGGRNTIYFGEGSWLTVV.

This clone was detected only a few times. This sequence joins TRBV7-9 and TRBJ1-6; TRBD1 aligns across 7 bases. From germline, CDR1 is SEHNR and CDR2 FQNEAQ (reference sequence). J was trimmed by 8 bases and V by 6 bases; bases with no gene match: 4. The CDR3 is 13 residues long. Here the CDR3 reads CASSSDRDSPLHF. CDR3 nucleotides: TGTGCCAGCAGTTCCGACAGGGATTCACCCCTCCACTTT.

The chain recombines TRBV19 with TRBJ1-2, with TRBD1 matching over 10 bases. The CDR3 loop spans 16 amino acids. Germline CDR1 LNHDA, CDR2 SQIVND (reference sequence). The trim removed 5 bases at V and 6 bases at J, leaving 12 bases unmatched. The CDR3 DNA reads TGTGCCAGTAGTGCCAACCGGGACAGGGGAATTCATGGCTACACCTTC. Encoded protein: CASSANRDRGIHGYTF.

About this clone: Distinct nucleotide sequences in the sample also encode this CDR3. The chain uses TRBV18 and TRBJ2-7, with TRBD1 matching 7 bases. This CDR3 contains 14 residues. The J segment lost 3 bases and the V segment lost 3 bases, leaving 5 bases of the junction unmatched. Germline V gene lookup returns CDR1 KGHSH and CDR2 LQKENI. CDR3 region: CASSPGTANYEQYF. The DNA of the CDR3 is TGTGCCAGCTCACCCGGGACAGCCAACTACGAGCAGTACTTC.

The CDR3 DNA reads TGTGCCAGCGGAGGAAACCTTAATGAAAAACTGTTTTTT. This codes for CASGGNLNEKLFF. The chain recombines TRBV2 with TRBJ1-4; no clear D. V lost 8 bases and J lost 4, with 11 bases in between. The length of the CDR3 is 13 residues. Germline V gene sequence: CDR1 SNHLY, CDR2 FYNNEI.

This clone has only a few counts. At the DNA level, this CDR3 is encoded by other sequences in the same sample as well. V usage is TRBV20-1 and J usage is TRBJ2-7; D is unresolved. Looked up from germline, CDR1 is DFQATT and CDR2 is SNEGSKA (reference sequence). V was shortened by 1 base and J by 5 bases, with 6 bases between the two germline ends. CDR3 length: 11 amino acids. The CDR3 DNA is TGCAGTGCTAGAGGGGCTGACGAGCAGTACTTC. Translation: CSARGADEQYF.

V gene TRBV5-1 combines with J gene TRBJ2-3; TRBD2 might be the D (5 bases). CDR1 SGHRS and CDR2 YFSETQ come from the germline V gene. The CDR3 contains 14 residues. V was trimmed by 9 bases and J by 5 bases, leaving 19 bases between them. This chain's CDR3 is CATTAGRVGDTQYF. The CDR3 DNA is TGCGCCACCACAGCCGGGCGGGTGGGAGATACGCAGTATTTT.

This clone has just a few counts. This rearrangement joins TRBV27 to TRBJ1-3, with a tentative D call TRBD1 (6 bases). Germline-derived CDR1 and CDR2 are MNHEY and SMNVEV (reference sequence). V was trimmed by 4 bases and J by 2 bases, leaving 9 bases between them. The CDR3 loop spans 14 amino acids. DNA for the CDR3: TGTGCCAGCAGTTACAGGGTTGCTGGAAACACCATATATTTT. It translates to CASSYRVAGNTIYF.

This clone was detected a few times. The chain employs TRBV11-3 and TRBJ2-3; weak D call: TRBD2 (5 bases). This CDR3 is 13 amino acids long. The germline V gene has CDR1 SGHNT and CDR2 YENEEA. Trimming removed 1 base at V and 6 bases at J, with 8 bases between. Written as DNA, the CDR3 is TGTGCCAGCAGCTTAGTCCCGGGGGATACGCAGTATTTT. This encodes CASSLVPGDTQYF.